These 2 T cell receptor beta chains were all obtained from the same sample, sequenced in a study of technical replicates of blood from several donors. Here immunoSEQ multiplex PCR was the method, and the copy in TCRdb shows in-frame clones only, minus some. The table records under 85,000 clones, approximately 97% of them present only once. The sample consisted of T cells isolated from PBMCs. The receptors come from a human donor in good health.

A single count supports this clone. The chain joins TRBV11-2 to TRBJ2-1; D is possibly TRBD2 (5 bases). Germline V CDR1 and CDR2: SGHAT, FQNNGV. This CDR3 region has 17 residues. V gave up 5 bases and J gave up 5 bases, with 22 bases separating them. This CDR3 reads CASSAGYSGGGNNEQFF. The CDR3 DNA reads as TGTGCCAGCAGCGCCGGATATTCAGGAGGCGGAAACAATGAGCAGTTCTTC.

This chain joins TRBV6-4 and TRBJ1-2; 9 nucleotides agree with TRBD1. The germline V gene has CDR1 MRHNA and CDR2 SNTAGT. CDR3 length: 16 residues. V lost 0 bases and J lost 6; bases outside the gene matches: 8. CDR3 in DNA: TGTGCCAGCAGTGACTCCTACAGGGGGCAGGCGAATGGCTACACCTTC. Its protein product is CASSDSYRGQANGYTF.